This T cell receptor beta chain stems from a study of cytomegalovirus exposure and HLA in healthy donors. Broader study findings: The authors assumed roughly uniform sequencing depth across donors for presence/absence analyses.

Points on this clone: Its target is unknown.

Trimming pared 0 bases from V and 7 bases from J, leaving 8 bases between. The CDR3 spans 14 residues. Looked up from germline, CDR1 is SGHRS and CDR2 is YFSETQ. This PCR relied on a set of 60 Vbeta primers and 13 Jbeta primers. Sequencing used immunoSEQ multiplex PCR; TCRdb keeps in-frame clones, though not all of them. The sample holds tens of thousands of clones; around 75% are singletons and the top ten take under 2.5%. This sequence was found in a middle-aged man in good health and CMV-seronegative. Sequenced material: PBMCs. The V and J genes are TRBV5-1 and TRBJ1-6, with D possibly being TRBD1 (6 bases). CDR3 in DNA: TGCGCCAGCAGCTTGGGGCAGGGGAATTCACCCCTCCACTTT. It yields the protein CASSLGQGNSPLHF.